The T cell receptor (beta chain) under discussion was sequenced for a study of beta chain features in type 1 diabetes. cDNA synthesis used the whole RNA isolate, giving expressed TCRB sequences. An average roughly 3.6 million reads came from naive, central memory and regulatory T cell samples. The protocol was immunoSEQ multiplex PCR, while the TCRdb copy is restricted to in-frame clones and leaves out a portion. The table lists about 340,000 clones, 6.5% to 10% of them singletons. CDR3 length: 15 amino acids. The J segment lost 9 bases and the V segment lost 2 bases, leaving 6 bases of the junction unmatched. Per the germline V gene, CDR1 is MDHEN and CDR2 is SYDVKM. As for this clone: What it recognizes is unknown.

In total, each donor contributed a single heparinised blood draw that averaged around 100 mL. Markers CD45RO/CCR7/CD25/CD127/CD95/CD27 served to sort CD4+ naive, central memory, regulatory and stem cell-like memory cells. Study-level findings and limits: Healthy donors had naive, central memory and Treg TCRB repertoires that appeared less similar than those seen among patients.

The genes are TRBV28 and TRBJ2-1; 11 bases are a match to TRBD2. The receptor's source is a woman aged 18-30 years in good health. Sequencing used central memory CD4+ T cells from blood. CDR3 in amino acids: CASSLGLAGGGEQFF. The DNA for the CDR3 is TGTGCCAGCAGTTTAGGGCTAGCGGGAGGTGGTGAGCAGTTCTTC.